Listed here is a single TCR beta chain. The antigen is unknown. Repertoires were generated with immunoSEQ multiplex PCR, while TCRdb's copy carries only in-frame clones and drops some. The sample lists some 2,100,000 clones, approximately 95% occurring once. The sample originates from a study of shared clonotypes between healthy human individuals. Germline-derived CDR1 and CDR2 are SGHTA and FQGTGA. Trimming cost V 1 base and J 0 bases; bases outside gene matches: 13. CDR3 length: 21 residues. General observations from the study: Read depth was anticipated to influence clonotype sharing among donors. For sorted subsets, rarefaction showed incomplete sequencing despite large depth.

Sequencing was performed on naive CD4+ T cells sorted from blood. Subset indicated: CD45RA+ positively selected. The sequence was obtained from a man between 18 and 29 years old in good health. The chain links TRBV7-3 to TRBJ2-3; 13 nucleotides line up with TRBD2. This CDR3 is CASSLRGAVGLAGASTDTQYF. DNA of the CDR3: TGTGCCAGCAGCTTAAGAGGAGCCGTAGGACTAGCGGGAGCTAGCACAGATACGCAGTATTTT.